A selection of T cell receptor beta chains follows, all from one sample in a study of blood T cell repertoires in COVID-19. Sequencing was performed with immunoSEQ multiplex PCR; in TCRdb, only in-frame clones are kept and a portion is missing. Of about 230,000 clones in the sample, about 83% were seen once. Sequencing used peripheral blood. The receptors were gathered from an elderly man with acute or convalescent COVID-19. Each CDR3 is given without its conserved first and last residue. A D gene is named only where the DNA matches it firmly. Rows may omit the clone size; those that give it use once, few, many or a size class.

NA	TRBV2	TRBD2	TRBJ2-3	ASGLAPVGLDTQY
few	TRBV27	NA	TRBJ2-7	ASSLTGIPYEQY
NA	TRBV29-1	TRBD2	TRBJ2-3	SVGYAGGLADTQY
NA	TRBV21-1	NA	TRBJ2-3	ASSITPGLPFMDTQY
many	TRBV7-2	TRBD1	TRBJ1-1	ASSPTRGTGASSGAF
once	TRBV5-1	TRBD1	TRBJ1-5	ASSPGGTANQPQH
NA	TRBV18	NA	TRBJ2-1	ASSPGQGGSNEQF
NA	TRBV18	NA	TRBJ1-5	ASSPTAGTQNQPQH
NA	TRBV6-1	NA	TRBJ2-1	ASSEFYPNEQF
NA	TRBV7-8	NA	TRBJ2-7	ASSLASGAPGSYEQY
NA	TRBV18	NA	TRBJ1-1	ASSPRLPSMNTEAF
NA	TRBV6-5	NA	TRBJ1-1	ASSGGENTEAF
NA	TRBV28	TRBD2	TRBJ2-5	ASSLGLAGGETQY
NA	TRBV6-5	NA	TRBJ1-1	AIHRPGAPEAF
NA	TRBV5-1	NA	TRBJ1-1	ASSSRTSQGLNTEAF
NA	TRBV5-1	NA	TRBJ1-4	ASSLGQPNEKLF
NA	TRBV7-9	NA	TRBJ2-3	ASSPVTGPGEAQY
NA	TRBV5-1	NA	TRBJ2-1	ASSLGQGGRASYNEQF
NA	TRBV10-3	NA	TRBJ2-1	AISEWVSGEISSYNEQF
few	TRBV19	TRBD1	TRBJ1-1	ASREGQGSTEAF
NA	TRBV6-5	NA	TRBJ2-7	ASTRPGSSYEQY
few	TRBV28	TRBD1	TRBJ1-1	ASSSDRGAF
NA	TRBV4-2	NA	TRBJ1-2	ASSQDLTDFYGYT
NA	TRBV28	NA	TRBJ1-3	ASSFGVSSGNTIY
NA	TRBV3-1/TRBV3-2	TRBD1	TRBJ1-1	ASSQVTTGGHTEAF
NA	TRBV30	TRBD1	TRBJ1-1	AWSVNRGGTEAF
once	TRBV28	NA	TRBJ2-1	ASSFRNEQF
once	TRBV29-1	NA	TRBJ2-7	SVASVVSYEQY
NA	TRBV19	TRBD2	TRBJ2-1	ASRPTSGRPYNEQF
NA	TRBV15	NA	TRBJ2-1	ATSRDRAGNEQF
NA	TRBV2	NA	TRBJ2-6	ASSDTRPGTPTESGANVLT
NA	TRBV11-1	TRBD2	TRBJ2-3	ASRTGLGWVDTQY